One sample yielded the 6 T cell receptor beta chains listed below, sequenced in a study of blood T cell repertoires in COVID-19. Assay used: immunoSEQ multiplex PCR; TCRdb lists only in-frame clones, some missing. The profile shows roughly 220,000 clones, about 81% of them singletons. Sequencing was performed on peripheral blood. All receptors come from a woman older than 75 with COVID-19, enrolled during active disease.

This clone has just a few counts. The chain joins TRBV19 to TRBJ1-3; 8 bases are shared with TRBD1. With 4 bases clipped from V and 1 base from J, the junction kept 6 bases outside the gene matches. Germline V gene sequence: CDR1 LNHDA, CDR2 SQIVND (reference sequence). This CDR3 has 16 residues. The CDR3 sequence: CASSTGQAISGNTIYF. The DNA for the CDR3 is TGTGCCAGTAGTACGGGACAGGCAATTTCTGGAAACACCATATATTTT.

The CDR3 sequence: CASRGRGSFHEQFF. DNA for the CDR3: TGTGCCAGCAGGGGGCGAGGCTCGTTTCATGAGCAGTTCTTC. V and J are TRBV6-5 and TRBJ2-1; tentative D call: TRBD1 (5 bases). The CDR3 has 14 residues. CDR1 is MNHEY and CDR2 is SVGAGI in the germline V gene. Between the trimmed V and J ends, which lost 6 bases and 8 bases, there was a span of 17 bases.

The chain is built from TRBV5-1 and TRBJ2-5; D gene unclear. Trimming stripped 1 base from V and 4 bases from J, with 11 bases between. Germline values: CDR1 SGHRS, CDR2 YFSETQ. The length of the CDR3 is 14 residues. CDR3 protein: CASSLLPSAETQYF. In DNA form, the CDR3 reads TGCGCCAGCAGCTTGCTGCCCAGCGCAGAGACCCAGTACTTC.

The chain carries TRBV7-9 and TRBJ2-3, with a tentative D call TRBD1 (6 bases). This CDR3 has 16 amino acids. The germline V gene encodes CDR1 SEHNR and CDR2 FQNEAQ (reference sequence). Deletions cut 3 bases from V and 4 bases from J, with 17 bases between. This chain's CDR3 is CASSLGQPIGPDTQYF. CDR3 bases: TGTGCCAGCAGCTTGGGACAACCGATCGGACCAGATACGCAGTATTTT.

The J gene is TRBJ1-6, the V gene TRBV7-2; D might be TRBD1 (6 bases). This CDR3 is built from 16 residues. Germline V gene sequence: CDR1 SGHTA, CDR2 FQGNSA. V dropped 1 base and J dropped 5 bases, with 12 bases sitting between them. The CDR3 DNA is TGTGCCAGCAGCTTAGGAATAGGGACAAATAATTCACCCCTCCACTTT. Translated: CASSLGIGTNNSPLHF.

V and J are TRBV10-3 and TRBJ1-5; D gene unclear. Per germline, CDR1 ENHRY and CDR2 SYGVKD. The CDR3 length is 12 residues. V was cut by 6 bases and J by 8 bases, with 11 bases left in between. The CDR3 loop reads CAIRGALEPQHF. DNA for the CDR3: TGTGCCATCAGGGGAGCCCTTGAGCCCCAGCATTTT.